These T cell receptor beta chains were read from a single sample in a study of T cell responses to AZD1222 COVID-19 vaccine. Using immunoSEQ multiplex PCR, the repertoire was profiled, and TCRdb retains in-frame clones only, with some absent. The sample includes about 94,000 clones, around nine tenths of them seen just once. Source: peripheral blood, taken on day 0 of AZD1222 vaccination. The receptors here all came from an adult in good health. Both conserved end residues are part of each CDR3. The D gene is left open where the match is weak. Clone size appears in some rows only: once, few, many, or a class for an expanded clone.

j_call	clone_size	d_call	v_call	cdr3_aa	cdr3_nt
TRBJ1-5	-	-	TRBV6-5	CASSFNQPQHF	TGTGCCAGCAGCTTTAACCAGCCCCAGCATTTT
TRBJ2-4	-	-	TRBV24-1	CATSDLQGGTDIQYF	TGTGCCACCAGTGATTTGCAAGGGGGGACGGACATTCAGTACTTC
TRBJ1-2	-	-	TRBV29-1	CSVPGTNYGYTF	TGCAGCGTTCCAGGGACTAACTATGGCTACACCTTC
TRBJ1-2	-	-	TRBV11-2	CASSLDSGGYTF	TGTGCCAGCAGCTTAGACTCGGGCGGCTACACCTTC
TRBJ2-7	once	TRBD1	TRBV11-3	CASSSRQGDEQYF	TGTGCCAGCAGCTCCAGACAGGGAGACGAGCAGTACTTC
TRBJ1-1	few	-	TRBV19	CASSLSADTEAFF	TGTGCCAGTAGCCTCAGTGCCGACACTGAAGCTTTCTTT
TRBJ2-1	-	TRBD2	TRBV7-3	CASSLNPSGVTEQFF	TGTGCCAGCAGCTTAAATCCTAGCGGGGTAACTGAGCAGTTCTTC
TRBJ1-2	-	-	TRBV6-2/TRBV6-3	CASSITGYTF	TGTGCCAGCAGCATAACTGGCTACACCTTC
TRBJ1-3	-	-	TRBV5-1	CASSLEVVGSGNTIYF	TGCGCCAGCAGCTTGGAGGTGGTCGGGTCTGGAAACACCATATATTTT
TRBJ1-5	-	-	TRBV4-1	CASSQAQKDRAYRPYSNQPQHF	TGCGCCAGCAGCCAAGCCCAAAAAGATCGGGCGTACAGGCCCTATAGCAATCAGCCCCAGCATTTT
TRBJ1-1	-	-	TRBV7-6	CASSLEENLNTEAFF	TGTGCCAGCAGCTTAGAAGAGAATTTGAACACTGAAGCTTTCTTT
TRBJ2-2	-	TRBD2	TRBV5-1	CASSPTSGGNTGELFF	TGCGCCAGCAGCCCAACTAGCGGGGGGAACACCGGGGAGCTGTTTTTT
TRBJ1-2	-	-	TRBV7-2	CASSPPEGSYGYTF	TGTGCCAGCAGCCCCCCCGAGGGGTCCTATGGCTACACCTTC
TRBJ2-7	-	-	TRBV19	CASSIGAGGYEQYF	TGTGCCAGTAGTATAGGGGCAGGTGGCTACGAGCAGTACTTC
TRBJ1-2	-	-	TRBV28	CASRDSRLYRGYTF	TGTGCCAGCAGGGACTCCAGGTTGTATCGGGGCTACACCTTC
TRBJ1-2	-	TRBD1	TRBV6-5	CASSYARGRGYGYTF	TGTGCCAGCAGTTACGCCAGGGGGCGCGGCTATGGCTACACCTTC
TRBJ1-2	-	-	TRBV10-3	CAISPHSGGYTF	TGTGCCATCAGCCCTCACAGCGGCGGCTACACCTTC
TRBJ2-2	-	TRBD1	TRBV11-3	CASSLRTGGAGELFF	TGTGCCAGCAGCTTAAGGACAGGGGGGGCCGGGGAGCTGTTTTTT
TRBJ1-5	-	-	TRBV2	CASKPYSNQPQHF	TGTGCCAGCAAGCCCTATAGCAATCAGCCCCAGCATTTT
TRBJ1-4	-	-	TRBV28	CASSYTLAGVREKLFF	TGTGCCAGCAGTTATACCTTGGCGGGGGTGAGGGAAAAACTGTTTTTT
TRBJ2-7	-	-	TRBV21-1	CASSKTGGYEQYF	TGTGCCAGCAGCAAAACTGGGGGGTACGAGCAGTACTTC
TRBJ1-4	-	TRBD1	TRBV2	CASSGQGDREKLFF	TGTGCCAGCAGTGGACAGGGGGATAGAGAAAAACTGTTTTTT
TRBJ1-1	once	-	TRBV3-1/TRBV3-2	CASSPEGGGAFF	TGTGCCAGCAGCCCAGAGGGAGGGGGGGCTTTCTTT
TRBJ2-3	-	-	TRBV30	CAWSVLRRTDTQYF	TGTGCCTGGAGTGTTTTGCGTCGCACAGATACGCAGTATTTT
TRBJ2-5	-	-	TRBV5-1	CASSTGLLPQETQYF	TGCGCCAGCAGCACCGGACTCTTACCTCAAGAGACCCAGTACTTC
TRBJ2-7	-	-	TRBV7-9	CAFSGDAVSEQYF	TGTGCCTTCTCGGGGGACGCGGTATCCGAGCAGTACTTC
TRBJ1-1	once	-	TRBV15	CATSRGVGDTEAFF	TGTGCCACCAGCAGAGGGGTTGGGGACACTGAAGCTTTCTTT
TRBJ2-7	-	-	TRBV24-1	CATGSGVYEQYF	TGTGCCACCGGTTCCGGCGTCTACGAGCAGTACTTC